This entry is about one T cell receptor beta chain. Antigen unknown. This sample stems from a study of blood T cells in healthy people across ages. Overall study context: Template switching retrieved approximately one barcoded beta molecule for each two T cells.

The study's findings and limits: Donor CMV status was unknown, possibly confounding expanded clonotype changes. The percentage of naive T cells correlated strongly with TCR beta diversity.

Germline V lookup: CDR1 LNHNV, CDR2 YYDKDF (reference sequence). The CDR3 sequence is 16 residues long. Between the trimmed V and J ends, which lost 0 bases and 2 bases, there was a span of 10 bases. Extraction yielded at least 5 micrograms of total RNA per sample. Primed by a sample-barcoded 5' primer and a J-beta primer mix, a second PCR proceeded for roughly 7 to 12 cycles. One entry per CDR3 protein, called by TCRdb with MiXCR from the 5' RACE reads. The data show about 640,000 distinct CDR3 sequences, approximately 30% seen once. The clonotype was recovered from a woman older than 75 in good health. The V and J genes are TRBV15 and TRBJ2-2; unclear D gene. The sequenced sample consisted of blood. Written as DNA, the CDR3 is TGTGCCACCAGCAGAGATCAGCTAAGAAACACCGGGGAGCTGTTTTTT. Its translation is CATSRDQLRNTGELFF.